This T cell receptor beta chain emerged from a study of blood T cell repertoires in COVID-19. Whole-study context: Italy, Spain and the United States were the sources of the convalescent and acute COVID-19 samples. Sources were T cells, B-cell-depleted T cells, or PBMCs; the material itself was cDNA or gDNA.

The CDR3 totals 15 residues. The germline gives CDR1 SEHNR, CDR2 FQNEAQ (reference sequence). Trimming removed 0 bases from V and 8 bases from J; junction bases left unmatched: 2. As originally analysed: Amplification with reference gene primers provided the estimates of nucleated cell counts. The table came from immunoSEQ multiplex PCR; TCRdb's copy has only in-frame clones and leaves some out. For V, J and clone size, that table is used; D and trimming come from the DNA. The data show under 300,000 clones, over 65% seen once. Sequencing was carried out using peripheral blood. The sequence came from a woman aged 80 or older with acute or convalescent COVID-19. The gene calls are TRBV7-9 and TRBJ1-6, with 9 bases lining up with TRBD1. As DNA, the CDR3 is TGTGCCAGCAGCTTAGCGGGACAGGGTTATTCACCCCTCCACTTT. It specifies CASSLAGQGYSPLHF.